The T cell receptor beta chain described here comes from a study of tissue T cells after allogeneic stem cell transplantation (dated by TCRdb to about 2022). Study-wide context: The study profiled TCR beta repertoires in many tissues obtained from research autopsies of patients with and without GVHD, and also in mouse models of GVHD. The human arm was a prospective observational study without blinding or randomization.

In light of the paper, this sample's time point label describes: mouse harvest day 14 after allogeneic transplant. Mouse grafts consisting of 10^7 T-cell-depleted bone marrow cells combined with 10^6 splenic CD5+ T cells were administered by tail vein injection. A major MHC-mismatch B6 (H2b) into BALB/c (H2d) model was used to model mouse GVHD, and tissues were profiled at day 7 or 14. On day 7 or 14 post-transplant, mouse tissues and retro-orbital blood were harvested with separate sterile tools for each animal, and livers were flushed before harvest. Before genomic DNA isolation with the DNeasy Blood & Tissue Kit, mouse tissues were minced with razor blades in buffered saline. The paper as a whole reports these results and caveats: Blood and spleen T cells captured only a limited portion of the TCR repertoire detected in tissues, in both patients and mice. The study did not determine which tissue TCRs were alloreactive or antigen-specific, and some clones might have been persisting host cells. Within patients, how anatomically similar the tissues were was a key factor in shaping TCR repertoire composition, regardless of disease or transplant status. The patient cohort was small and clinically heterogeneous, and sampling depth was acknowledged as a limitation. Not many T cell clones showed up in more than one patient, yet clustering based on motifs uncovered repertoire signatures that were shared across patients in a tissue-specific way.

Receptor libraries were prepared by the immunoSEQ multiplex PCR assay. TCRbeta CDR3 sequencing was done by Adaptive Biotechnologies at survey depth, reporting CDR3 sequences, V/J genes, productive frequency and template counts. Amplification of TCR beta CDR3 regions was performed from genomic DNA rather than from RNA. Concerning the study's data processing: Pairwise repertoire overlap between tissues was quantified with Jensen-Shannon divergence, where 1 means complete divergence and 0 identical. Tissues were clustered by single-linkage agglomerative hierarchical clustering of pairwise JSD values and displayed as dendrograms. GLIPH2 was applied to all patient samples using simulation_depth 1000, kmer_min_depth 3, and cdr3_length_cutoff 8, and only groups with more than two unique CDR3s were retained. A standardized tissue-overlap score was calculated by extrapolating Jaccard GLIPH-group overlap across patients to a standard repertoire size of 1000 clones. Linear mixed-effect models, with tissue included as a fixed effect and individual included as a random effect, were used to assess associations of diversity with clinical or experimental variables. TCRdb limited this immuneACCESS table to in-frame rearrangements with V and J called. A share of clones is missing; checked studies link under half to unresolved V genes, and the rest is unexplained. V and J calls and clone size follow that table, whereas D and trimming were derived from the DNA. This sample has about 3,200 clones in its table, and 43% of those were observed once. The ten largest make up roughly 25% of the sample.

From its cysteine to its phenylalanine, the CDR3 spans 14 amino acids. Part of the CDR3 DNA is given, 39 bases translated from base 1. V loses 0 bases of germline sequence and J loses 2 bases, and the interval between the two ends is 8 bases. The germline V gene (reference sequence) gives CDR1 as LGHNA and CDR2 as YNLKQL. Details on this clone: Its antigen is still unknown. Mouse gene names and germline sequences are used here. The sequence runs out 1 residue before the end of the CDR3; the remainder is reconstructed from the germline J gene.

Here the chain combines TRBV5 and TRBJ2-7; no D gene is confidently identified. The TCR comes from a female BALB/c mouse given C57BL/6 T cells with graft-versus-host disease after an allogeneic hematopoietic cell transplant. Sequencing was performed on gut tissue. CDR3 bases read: TGTGCCAGCAGCCAAGAAGGCAGGACCTATGAACAGTAC. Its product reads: CASSQEGRTYEQY. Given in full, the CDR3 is CASSQEGRTYEQYF.